This T cell receptor (beta chain) was profiled in a study of identical twins. TCRdb recomputed calls from the 5' RACE reads with MiXCR, one row per CDR3 protein. In the table there are 200,000 to 250,000 distinct CDR3 sequences, approximately 7.1% of which are singletons. The CDR3 consists of 15 residues. Germline CDR1 is SGHAT and CDR2 is FQNNGV. The V and J ends lost 1 base and 6 bases respectively, with 14 bases between them. This clonotype appeared many times. These records were also assigned to another study, of T cells expressing NK-cell markers. That investigation notes: Sorted CD3+CD56-NKG2C+, CD3+CD56+NKG2C- and CD3+CD56+NKG2C+ T cells were the source of the TCR beta repertoires. Seven HCMV-seropositive donors and one seronegative donor made up the eight sequenced donors. In a handful of donors, dominant clonotypes made up about 28.3-65% of CD3+CD56-NKG2C+ cells.

This TCR was recovered from a woman under 30 in good health. The sequenced sample consisted of CD8+ T cells sorted from blood. The J gene is TRBJ2-3, the V gene TRBV11-2; D gene ambiguous. The CDR3 is CASSLGPVRSDTQYF. Written as DNA, the CDR3 is TGTGCCAGCAGCTTAGGGCCAGTTAGGTCGGATACGCAGTATTTT.